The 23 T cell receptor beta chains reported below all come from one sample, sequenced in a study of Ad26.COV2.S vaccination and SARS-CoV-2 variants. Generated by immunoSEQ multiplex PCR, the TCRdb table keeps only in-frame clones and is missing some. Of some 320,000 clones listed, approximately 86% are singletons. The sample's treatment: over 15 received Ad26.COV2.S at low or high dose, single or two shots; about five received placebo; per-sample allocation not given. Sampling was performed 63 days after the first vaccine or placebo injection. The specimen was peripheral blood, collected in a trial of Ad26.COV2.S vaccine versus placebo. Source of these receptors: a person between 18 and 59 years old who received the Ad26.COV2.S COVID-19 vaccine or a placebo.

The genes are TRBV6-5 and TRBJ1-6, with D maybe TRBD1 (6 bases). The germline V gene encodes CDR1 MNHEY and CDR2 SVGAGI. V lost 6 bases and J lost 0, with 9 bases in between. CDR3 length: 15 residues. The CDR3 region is CASRTGSSYNSPLHF. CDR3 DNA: TGTGCCAGCAGGACAGGAAGCTCCTATAATTCACCCCTCCACTTT.

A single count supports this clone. The CDR3, as DNA: TGTGCCACCAGCAGAGATCAATCGGACGAGCAGTACTTC. It codes for CATSRDQSDEQYF. The rearrangement uses TRBV15 and TRBJ2-7, with D unclear. CDR3 length: 13 amino acids. Looked up from germline, CDR1 is LNHNV and CDR2 is YYDKDF (reference sequence). Trimming took off 0 bases at V and 5 bases at J, with 8 bases between the two ends.

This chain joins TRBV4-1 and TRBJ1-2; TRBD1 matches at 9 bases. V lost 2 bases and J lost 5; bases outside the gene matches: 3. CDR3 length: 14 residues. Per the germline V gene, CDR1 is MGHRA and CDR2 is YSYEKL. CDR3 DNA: TGCGCCAGCAGCCAAATTGACAGGGGGTATGGCTACACCTTC. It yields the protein CASSQIDRGYGYTF.

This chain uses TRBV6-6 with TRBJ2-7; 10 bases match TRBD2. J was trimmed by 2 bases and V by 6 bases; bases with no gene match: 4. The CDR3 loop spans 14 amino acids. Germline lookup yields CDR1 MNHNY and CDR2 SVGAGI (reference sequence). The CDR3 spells CASRLAGATYEQYF. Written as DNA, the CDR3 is TGTGCCAGCAGGCTAGCGGGGGCGACCTACGAGCAGTACTTC.

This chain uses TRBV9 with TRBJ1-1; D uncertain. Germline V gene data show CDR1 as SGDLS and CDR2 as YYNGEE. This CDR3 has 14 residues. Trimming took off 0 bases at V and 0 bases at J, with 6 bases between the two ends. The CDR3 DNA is TGTGCCAGCAGCGTAGAAGGAATGAACACTGAAGCTTTCTTT. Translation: CASSVEGMNTEAFF.

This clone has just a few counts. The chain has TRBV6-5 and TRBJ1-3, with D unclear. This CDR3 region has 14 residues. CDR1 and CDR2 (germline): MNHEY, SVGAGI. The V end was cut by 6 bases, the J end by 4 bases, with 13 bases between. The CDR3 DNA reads TGTGCCAGCAGCATGACGGAAAAAGGAAACACCATATATTTT. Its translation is CASSMTEKGNTIYF.

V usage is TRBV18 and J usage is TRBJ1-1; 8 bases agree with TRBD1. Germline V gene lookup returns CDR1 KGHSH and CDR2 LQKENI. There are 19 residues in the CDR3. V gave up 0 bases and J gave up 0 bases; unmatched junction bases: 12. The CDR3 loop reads CASSPPSYRGVPMNTEAFF. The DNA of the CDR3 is TGTGCCAGCTCACCACCGAGTTACAGGGGGGTCCCCATGAACACTGAAGCTTTCTTT.

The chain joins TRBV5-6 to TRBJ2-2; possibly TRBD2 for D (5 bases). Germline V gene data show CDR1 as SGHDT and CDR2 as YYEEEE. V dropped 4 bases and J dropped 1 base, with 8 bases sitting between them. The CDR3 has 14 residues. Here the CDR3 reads CASSGLVNTGELFF. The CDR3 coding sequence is TGTGCCAGCAGCGGACTCGTGAACACCGGGGAGCTGTTTTTT.

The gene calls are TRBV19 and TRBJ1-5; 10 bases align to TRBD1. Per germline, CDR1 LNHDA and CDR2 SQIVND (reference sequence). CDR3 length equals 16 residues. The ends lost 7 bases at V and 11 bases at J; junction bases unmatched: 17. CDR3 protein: CASTSIGDRGQWSQHF. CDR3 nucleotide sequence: TGTGCCAGTACCTCCATCGGGGACAGGGGCCAGTGGTCCCAGCATTTT.

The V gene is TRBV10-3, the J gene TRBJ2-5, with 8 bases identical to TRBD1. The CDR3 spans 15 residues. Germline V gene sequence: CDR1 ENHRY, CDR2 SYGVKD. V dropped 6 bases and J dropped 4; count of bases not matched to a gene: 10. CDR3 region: CAIRKDRDDGETQYF. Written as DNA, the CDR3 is TGTGCCATCAGGAAGGACAGGGACGATGGAGAGACCCAGTACTTC.

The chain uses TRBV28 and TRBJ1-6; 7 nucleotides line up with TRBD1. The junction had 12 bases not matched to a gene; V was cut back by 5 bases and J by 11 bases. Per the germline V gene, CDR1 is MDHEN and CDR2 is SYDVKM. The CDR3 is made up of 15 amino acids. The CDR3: CASSPHDREGPPLHF. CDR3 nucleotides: TGTGCCAGCAGTCCGCACGACAGGGAAGGGCCACCCCTCCACTTT.

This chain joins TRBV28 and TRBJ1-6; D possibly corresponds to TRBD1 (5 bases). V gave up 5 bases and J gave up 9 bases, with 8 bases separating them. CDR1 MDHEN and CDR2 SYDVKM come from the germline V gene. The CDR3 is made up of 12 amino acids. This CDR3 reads CASSGGVSPLHF. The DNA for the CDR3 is TGTGCCAGCAGTGGGGGGGTTTCACCCCTCCACTTT.

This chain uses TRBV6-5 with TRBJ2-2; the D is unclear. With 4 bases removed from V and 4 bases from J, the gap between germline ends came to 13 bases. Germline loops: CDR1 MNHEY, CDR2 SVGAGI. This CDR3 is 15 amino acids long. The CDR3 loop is CASSWAHRATGELFF. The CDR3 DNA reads TGTGCCAGCAGTTGGGCTCACCGGGCCACCGGGGAGCTGTTTTTT.

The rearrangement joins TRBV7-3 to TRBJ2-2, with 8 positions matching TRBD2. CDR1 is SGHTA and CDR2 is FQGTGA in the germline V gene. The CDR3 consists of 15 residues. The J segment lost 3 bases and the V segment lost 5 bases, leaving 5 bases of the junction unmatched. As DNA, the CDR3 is TGTGCCAGCAGCCCGACTAGCGCCTACACCGGGGAGCTGTTTTTT. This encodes CASSPTSAYTGELFF.

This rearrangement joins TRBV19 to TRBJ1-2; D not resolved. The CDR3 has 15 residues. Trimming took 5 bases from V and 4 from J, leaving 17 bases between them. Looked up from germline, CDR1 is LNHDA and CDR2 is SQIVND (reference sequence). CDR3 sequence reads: CASSSPGSGSYGYTF. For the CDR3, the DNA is TGTGCCAGTAGTTCCCCCGGGTCCGGGTCCTATGGCTACACCTTC.

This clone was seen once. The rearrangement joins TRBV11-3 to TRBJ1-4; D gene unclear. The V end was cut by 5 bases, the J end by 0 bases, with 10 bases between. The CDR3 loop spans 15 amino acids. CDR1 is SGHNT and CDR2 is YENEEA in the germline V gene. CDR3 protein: CASSPRASTNEKLFF. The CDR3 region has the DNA TGTGCCAGCAGCCCGCGGGCCTCAACTAATGAAAAACTGTTTTTT.

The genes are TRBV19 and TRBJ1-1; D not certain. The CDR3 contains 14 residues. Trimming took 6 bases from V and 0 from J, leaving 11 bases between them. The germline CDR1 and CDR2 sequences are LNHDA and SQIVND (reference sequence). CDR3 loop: CASSFGLMNTEAFF. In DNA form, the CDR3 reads TGTGCCAGTAGCTTCGGATTAATGAACACTGAAGCTTTCTTT.

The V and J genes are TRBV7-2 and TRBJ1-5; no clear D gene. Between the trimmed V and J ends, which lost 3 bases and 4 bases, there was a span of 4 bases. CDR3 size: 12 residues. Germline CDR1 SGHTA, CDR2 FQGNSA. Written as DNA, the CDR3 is TGTGCCAGCAGCTTCCCAAATCAGCCCCAGCATTTT. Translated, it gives CASSFPNQPQHF.

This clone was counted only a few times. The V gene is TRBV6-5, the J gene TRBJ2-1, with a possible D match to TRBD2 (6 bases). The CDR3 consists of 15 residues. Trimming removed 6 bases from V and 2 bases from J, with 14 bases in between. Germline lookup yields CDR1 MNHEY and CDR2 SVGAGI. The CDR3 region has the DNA TGTGCCAGCAGACCCCGTGCGGGGACCTACAATGAGCAGTTCTTC. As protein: CASRPRAGTYNEQFF.

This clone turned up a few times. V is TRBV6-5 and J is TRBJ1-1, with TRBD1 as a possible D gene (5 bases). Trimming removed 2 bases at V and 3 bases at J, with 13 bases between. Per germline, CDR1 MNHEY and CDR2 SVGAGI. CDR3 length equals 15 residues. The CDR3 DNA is TGTGCCAGCAGTTACCAGGGACGGGGATACACTGAAGCTTTCTTT. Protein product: CASSYQGRGYTEAFF.

The CDR3 is CASSSPGQTPYEQYF. The CDR3 nucleotides are TGTGCCAGCAGTTCCCCAGGACAGACCCCCTACGAGCAGTACTTC. This chain uses TRBV28 with TRBJ2-7, with D possibly being TRBD1 (6 bases). CDR1 is MDHEN, CDR2 SYDVKM, per germline. V gave up 4 bases and J gave up 2 bases, with 15 bases separating them. This CDR3 contains 15 residues. Filled out from reference TRBV28 and TRBJ2-7, the complete variable domain reads DVKVTQSSRYLVKRTGEKVFLECVQDMDHENMFWYRQDPGLGLRLIYFSYDVKMKEKGDIPEGYSVSREKKERFSLILESASTNQTSMYLCASSSPGQTPYEQYFGPGTRLTVT.

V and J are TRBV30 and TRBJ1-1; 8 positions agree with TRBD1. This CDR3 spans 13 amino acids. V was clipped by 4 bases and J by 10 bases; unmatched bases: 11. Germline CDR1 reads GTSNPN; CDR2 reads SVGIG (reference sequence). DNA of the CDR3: TGTGCCTGGAAAAGCCAGGGGGCGGCCCCAGCTTTCTTT. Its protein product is CAWKSQGAAPAFF.

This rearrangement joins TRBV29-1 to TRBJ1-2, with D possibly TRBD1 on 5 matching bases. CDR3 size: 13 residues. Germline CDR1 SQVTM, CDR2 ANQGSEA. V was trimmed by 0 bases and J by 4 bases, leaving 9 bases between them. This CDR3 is CSVEDSGSYGYTF. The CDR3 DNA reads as TGCAGCGTTGAAGATTCAGGGTCCTATGGCTACACCTTC.